This T cell receptor (beta chain) was recorded in a study of T cell changes during pregnancy in multiple sclerosis (dated by TCRdb to 2018 to 2020). Regarding the research as a whole: The study looked at changes in the T cell repertoire across pregnancy in women with multiple sclerosis.

Receptors were amplified or captured by the immunoSEQ multiplex PCR assay. TCRdb took over this immuneACCESS table, retaining in-frame rearrangements with V and J assigned. Such tables are incomplete; in checked studies, under half of the missing clones stem from an unresolved V gene, and the remainder is unexplained. The sample table contains more than 85,000 clones; only one count was recorded for more than 90% of them. The ten top clones hold more than 0.95% of the sample. A note on this clone: There is no known antigen for this receptor. No clone much larger than this one lies a single base away; base qualities are absent.

Here the sequenced sample was peripheral blood, taken in the second trimester of pregnancy. This TCR derives from a female donor with multiple sclerosis, enrolled in a pregnancy study.

Here is the DNA: TGTGCCAGCAGCTCCGGTGGGGGGAGCTTCTACGAGCAGTACTTC. It is translated as CASSSGGGSFYEQYF. The chain was built from TRBV2 and TRBJ2-7, and the D gene may be TRBD2, 6 bases matching. V is shortened by 6 bases, J by 3 bases, and the region joining them spans 18 bases. CDR1 and CDR2 are read off the germline V gene as SNHLY and FYNNEI. The CDR3 sequence holds 15 residues, the cysteine and phenylalanine included. Just CDR3 DNA is preserved here, 45 bases in frame from base 1.